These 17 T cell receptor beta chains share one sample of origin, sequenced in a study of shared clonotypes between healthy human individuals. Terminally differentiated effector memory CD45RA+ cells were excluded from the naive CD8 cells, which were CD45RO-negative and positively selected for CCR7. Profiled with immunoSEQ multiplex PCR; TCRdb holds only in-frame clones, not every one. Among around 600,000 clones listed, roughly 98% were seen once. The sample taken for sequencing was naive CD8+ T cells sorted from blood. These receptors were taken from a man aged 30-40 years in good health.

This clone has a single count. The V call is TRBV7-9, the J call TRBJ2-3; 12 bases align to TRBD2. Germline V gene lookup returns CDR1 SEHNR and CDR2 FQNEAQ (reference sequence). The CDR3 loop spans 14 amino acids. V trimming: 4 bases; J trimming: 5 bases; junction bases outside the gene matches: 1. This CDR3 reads CASSSSGRGDTQYF. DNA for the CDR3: TGTGCCAGCAGCTCTAGCGGGAGGGGAGATACGCAGTATTTT.

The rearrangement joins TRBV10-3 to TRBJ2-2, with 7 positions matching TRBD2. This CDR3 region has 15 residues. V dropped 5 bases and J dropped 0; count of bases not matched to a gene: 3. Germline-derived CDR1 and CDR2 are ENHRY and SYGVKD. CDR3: CAISPGLTNTGELFF. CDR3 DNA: TGTGCCATCAGTCCGGGACTAACGAACACCGGGGAGCTGTTTTTT.

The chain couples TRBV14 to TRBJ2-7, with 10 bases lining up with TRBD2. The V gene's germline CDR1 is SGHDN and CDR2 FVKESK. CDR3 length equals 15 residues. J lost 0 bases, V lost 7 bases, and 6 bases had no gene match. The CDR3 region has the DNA TGTGCCAGCAATAGTCTAGCGGGAGACTCCTACGAGCAGTACTTC. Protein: CASNSLAGDSYEQYF.

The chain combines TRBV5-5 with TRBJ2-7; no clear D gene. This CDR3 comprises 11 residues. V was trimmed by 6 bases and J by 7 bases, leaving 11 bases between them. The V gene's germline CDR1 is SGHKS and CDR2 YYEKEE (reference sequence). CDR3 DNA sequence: TGTGCCAGCACCGACCCTAGGGAGCAGTACTTC. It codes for CASTDPREQYF.

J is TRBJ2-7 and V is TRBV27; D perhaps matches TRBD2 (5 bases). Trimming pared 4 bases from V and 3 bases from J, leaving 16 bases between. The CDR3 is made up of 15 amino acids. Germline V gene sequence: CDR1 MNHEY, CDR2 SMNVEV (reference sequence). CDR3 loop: CASSSRIGVDYEQYF. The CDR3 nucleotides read TGTGCCAGCAGTTCCCGGATCGGGGTCGACTACGAGCAGTACTTC.

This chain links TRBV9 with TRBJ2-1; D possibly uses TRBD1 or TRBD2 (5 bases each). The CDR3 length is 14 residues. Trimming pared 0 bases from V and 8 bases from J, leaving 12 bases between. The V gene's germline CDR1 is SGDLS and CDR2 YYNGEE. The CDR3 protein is CASSVGRTRYEQFF. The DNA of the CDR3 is TGTGCCAGCAGCGTAGGGAGGACAAGGTATGAGCAGTTCTTC.

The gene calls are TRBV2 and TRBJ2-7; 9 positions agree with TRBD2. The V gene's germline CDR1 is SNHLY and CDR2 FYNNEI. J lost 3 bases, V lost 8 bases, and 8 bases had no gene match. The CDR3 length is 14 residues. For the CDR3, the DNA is TGTGCCAGCCTTACTAGCGGGTCAGGCTACGAGCAGTACTTC. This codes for CASLTSGSGYEQYF.

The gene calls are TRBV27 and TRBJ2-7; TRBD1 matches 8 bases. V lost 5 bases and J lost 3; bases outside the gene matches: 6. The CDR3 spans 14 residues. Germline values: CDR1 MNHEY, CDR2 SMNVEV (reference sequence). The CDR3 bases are TGTGCCAGCAGTCCGGGACAGGCCCTCTACGAGCAGTACTTC. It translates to CASSPGQALYEQYF.

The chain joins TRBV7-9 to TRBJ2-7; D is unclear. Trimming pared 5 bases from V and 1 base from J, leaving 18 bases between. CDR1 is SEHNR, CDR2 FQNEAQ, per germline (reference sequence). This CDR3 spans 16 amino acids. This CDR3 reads CASSLGPQAPSYEQYF. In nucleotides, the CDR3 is TGTGCCAGCAGCCTCGGGCCCCAGGCCCCATCCTACGAGCAGTACTTC.

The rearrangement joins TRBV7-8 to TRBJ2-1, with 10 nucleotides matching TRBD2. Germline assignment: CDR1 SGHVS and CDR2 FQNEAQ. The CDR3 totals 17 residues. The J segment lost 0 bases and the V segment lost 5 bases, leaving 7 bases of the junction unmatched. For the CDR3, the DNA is TGTGCCAGCAGCAGCTACCCTAGCGGGAGCTCCTACAATGAGCAGTTCTTC. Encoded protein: CASSSYPSGSSYNEQFF.

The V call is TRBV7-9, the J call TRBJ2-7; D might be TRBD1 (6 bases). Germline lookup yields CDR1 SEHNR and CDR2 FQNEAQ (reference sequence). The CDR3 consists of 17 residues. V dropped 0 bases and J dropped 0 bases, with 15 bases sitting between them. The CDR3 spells CASSLAKTGYSSYEQYF. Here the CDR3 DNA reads TGTGCCAGCAGCTTAGCGAAGACAGGTTATAGCTCCTACGAGCAGTACTTC.

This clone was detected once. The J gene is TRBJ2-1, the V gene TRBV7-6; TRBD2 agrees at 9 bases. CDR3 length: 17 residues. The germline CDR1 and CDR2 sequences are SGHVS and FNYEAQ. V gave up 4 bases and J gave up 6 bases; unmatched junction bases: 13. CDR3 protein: CASSSWISGSGANEQFF. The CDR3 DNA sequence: TGTGCCAGCAGCTCCTGGATTAGCGGGAGTGGGGCCAATGAGCAGTTCTTC.

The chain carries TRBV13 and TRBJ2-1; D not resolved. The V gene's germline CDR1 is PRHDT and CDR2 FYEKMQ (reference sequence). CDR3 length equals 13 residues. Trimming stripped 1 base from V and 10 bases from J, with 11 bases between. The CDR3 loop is CASSLEGVSEQFF. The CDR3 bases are TGTGCCAGCAGCTTAGAAGGCGTCTCAGAGCAGTTCTTC.

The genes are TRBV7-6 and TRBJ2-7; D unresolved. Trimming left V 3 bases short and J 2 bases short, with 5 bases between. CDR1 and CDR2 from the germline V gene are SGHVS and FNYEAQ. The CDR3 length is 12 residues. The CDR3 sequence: CASSLDTYEQYF. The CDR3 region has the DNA TGTGCCAGCAGCTTGGATACCTACGAGCAGTACTTC. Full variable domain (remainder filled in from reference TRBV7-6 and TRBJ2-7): GAGVSQSPRYKVTKRGQDVALRCDPISGHVSLYWYRQALGQGPEFLTYFNYEAQQDKSGLPNDRFSAERPEGSISTLTIQRTEQRDSAMYRCASSLDTYEQYFGPGTRLTVT.

The CDR3 loop is CASSLTAASYEQYF. DNA of the CDR3: TGTGCCAGCAGCTTGACGGCAGCCTCCTACGAGCAGTACTTC. V usage is TRBV5-6 and J usage is TRBJ2-7; no reliable D call. Germline V CDR1 and CDR2: SGHDT, YYEEEE. V lost 1 base and J 0 bases, leaving 8 bases between the germline ends. The CDR3 contains 14 residues.

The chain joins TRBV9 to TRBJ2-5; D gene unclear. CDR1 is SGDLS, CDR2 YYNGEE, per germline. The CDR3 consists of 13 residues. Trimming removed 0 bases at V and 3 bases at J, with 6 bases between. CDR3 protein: CASSVGLEETQYF. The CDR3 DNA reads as TGTGCCAGCAGCGTAGGGCTGGAAGAGACCCAGTACTTC.

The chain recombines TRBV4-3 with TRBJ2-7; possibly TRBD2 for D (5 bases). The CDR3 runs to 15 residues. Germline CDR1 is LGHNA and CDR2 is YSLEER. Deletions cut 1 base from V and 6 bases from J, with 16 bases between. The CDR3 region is CASSQGVGVTSEQYF. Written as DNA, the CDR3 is TGCGCCAGCAGCCAAGGTGTCGGAGTAACTAGCGAGCAGTACTTC.